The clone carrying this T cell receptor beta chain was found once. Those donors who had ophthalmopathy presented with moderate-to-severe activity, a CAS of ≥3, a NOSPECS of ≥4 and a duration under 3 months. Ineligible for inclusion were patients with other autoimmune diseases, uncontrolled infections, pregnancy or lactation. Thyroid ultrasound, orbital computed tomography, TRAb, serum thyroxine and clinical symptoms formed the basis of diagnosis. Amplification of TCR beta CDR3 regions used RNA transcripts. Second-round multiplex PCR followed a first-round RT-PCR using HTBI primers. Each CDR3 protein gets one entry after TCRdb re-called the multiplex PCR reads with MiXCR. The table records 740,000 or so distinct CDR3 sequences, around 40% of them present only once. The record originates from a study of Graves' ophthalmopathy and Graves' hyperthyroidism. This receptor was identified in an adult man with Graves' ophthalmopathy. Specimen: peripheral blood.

The CDR3 DNA reads TGCAGTGCTAGAGATCGTCGGCGGTCCTACGAGCAGTACTTC. It yields the protein CSARDRRRSYEQYF. This chain links TRBV20-1 with TRBJ2-7; D uncertain. V lost 0 bases to trimming and J lost 1 base, with 10 bases between them. The CDR3 consists of 14 residues. Germline assignment: CDR1 DFQATT and CDR2 SNEGSKA (reference sequence).